One and the same sample provided the 20 T cell receptor beta chains below, sequenced in a study of shared clonotypes between healthy human individuals. TCRdb's copy holds only in-frame clones and misses some; the assay was immunoSEQ multiplex PCR. This table holds 1 million to 1.3 million clones, around 78% found once. Sequencing was done on a sample of memory CD4+ T cells from PBMCs. Specified subset: CD45RA-negative fraction. Receptor source: a man aged 18 to 29 in good health. Some clones in this sample may be carry-over from other donors' samples.

The V and J genes are TRBV27 and TRBJ2-1; no definite D call. This CDR3 is built from 11 residues. The germline CDR1 and CDR2 sequences are MNHEY and SMNVEV (reference sequence). This CDR3 reads CAPAEGREQFF. Here the CDR3 DNA reads TGTGCTCCTGCGGAAGGTAGGGAGCAGTTCTTC.

The chain's CDR3 is CASTTSGDSGNTIYF. CDR3 in DNA: TGCGCCAGTACAACCTCCGGGGACTCTGGAAACACCATATATTTT. The rearrangement uses TRBV5-1 and TRBJ1-3; D ambiguous. The germline V and J ends were trimmed by 8 bases and 0 bases, with 15 bases remaining between them. Per the germline V gene, CDR1 is SGHRS and CDR2 is YFSETQ. The CDR3 has 15 amino acids.

This clone was picked up a small number of times. The identical CDR3 is also encoded by other nucleotide sequences in the sample. The V call is TRBV28, the J call TRBJ1-1; D is possibly TRBD1 (5 bases). This CDR3 is built from 13 residues. In germline, CDR1 is MDHEN, CDR2 SYDVKM. Between the trimmed V and J ends, which lost 9 bases and 2 bases, there was a span of 13 bases. In DNA form, the CDR3 reads TGTGCCAGTCTCCGGGACTCCAACACTGAAGCTTTCTTT. It encodes CASLRDSNTEAFF.

The chain joins TRBV28 to TRBJ2-1; 7 bases agree with TRBD2. The CDR3 covers 16 residues. Germline CDR1 reads MDHEN; CDR2 reads SYDVKM. V was clipped by 6 bases and J by 3 bases; unmatched bases: 11. CDR3 in DNA: TGTGCCAGCAGCCAATTAACTAGCGCTAACTACAATGAGCAGTTCTTC. This gives the protein CASSQLTSANYNEQFF.

Notes on this clone: Within the sample, other DNA sequences also encode this same CDR3. The rearrangement links TRBV9 to TRBJ2-2; 8 nucleotides line up with TRBD2. The trim removed 5 bases at V and 2 bases at J, leaving 2 bases unmatched. Germline values: CDR1 SGDLS, CDR2 YYNGEE. The CDR3 contains 14 residues. The CDR3 DNA follows: TGTGCCAGCAGTAGCGGGACAAACACCGGGGAGCTGTTTTTT. It encodes CASSSGTNTGELFF.

The chain employs TRBV7-6 and TRBJ2-5; D unclear. The CDR3 extends over 14 amino acids. The V end lost 5 bases, the J end lost 1 base, and 11 bases lay between the germline ends. The V gene's germline CDR1 is SGHVS and CDR2 FNYEAQ. This CDR3 is CASSPTRTQETQYF. DNA of the CDR3: TGTGCCAGCAGCCCTACACGGACCCAAGAGACCCAGTACTTC.

This chain joins TRBV15 and TRBJ1-1; a weak D match, TRBD1 (6 bases). Looked up from germline, CDR1 is LNHNV and CDR2 is YYDKDF (reference sequence). The CDR3 has 13 amino acids. V lost 3 bases to trimming and J lost 7 bases, with 12 bases between them. CDR3 region: CATSSEGHGEAFF. CDR3 nucleotide sequence: TGTGCCACCAGCAGTGAGGGACACGGTGAAGCTTTCTTT.

Comment on this clone: At the DNA level, this CDR3 is encoded by other sequences in the same sample as well. This rearrangement joins TRBV29-1 to TRBJ1-2; D is undetermined. Looked up from germline, CDR1 is SQVTM and CDR2 is ANQGSEA. Trimming took 4 bases from V and 8 from J, leaving 2 bases between them. The CDR3 has 8 amino acids. The CDR3 sequence: CSVGGYTF. In DNA, the CDR3 is TGCAGCGTTGGGGGCTACACCTTC. Full variable domain (outside the CDR3, taken from reference TRBV29-1 and TRBJ1-2): SAVISQKPSRDICQRGTSLTIQCQVDSQVTMMFWYRQQPGQSLTLIATANQGSEATYESGFVIDKFPISRPNLTFSTLTVSNMSPEDSSIYLCSVGGYTFGSGTRLTVV.

This clone was counted between two and nine times. The rearrangement links TRBV10-3 to TRBJ1-2; TRBD1 might be the D (5 bases). The CDR3 has 14 amino acids. The V and J ends lost 3 bases and 2 bases respectively, with 10 bases between them. Germline-derived CDR1 and CDR2 are ENHRY and SYGVKD. The CDR3 sequence: CAISDSRGNYGYTF. Here the CDR3 DNA reads TGTGCCATCAGTGATTCCCGGGGCAACTATGGCTACACCTTC.

The V gene is TRBV7-2, the J gene TRBJ2-3; TRBD1 might be the D (6 bases). Trimming removed 6 bases from V and 5 bases from J, with 9 bases in between. Germline values: CDR1 SGHTA, CDR2 FQGNSA. The CDR3 is 12 residues long. This CDR3 reads CASRLGGDTQYF. DNA for the CDR3: TGTGCCAGCAGACTAGGGGGAGATACGCAGTATTTT.

This chain connects TRBV2 to TRBJ1-3; 8 bases fit TRBD1. Germline V CDR1 and CDR2: SNHLY, FYNNEI. Trimming removed 5 bases from V and 4 bases from J; junction bases left unmatched: 7. CDR3 length: 15 residues. The CDR3 protein is CASSSLGQDGNTIYF. The CDR3 bases are TGTGCCAGCAGTTCGCTGGGACAGGACGGAAACACCATATATTTT.

The chain carries TRBV19 and TRBJ1-1; unclear D gene. This CDR3 has 14 amino acids. In germline, CDR1 is LNHDA, CDR2 SQIVND (reference sequence). Trimming took 6 bases from V and 4 from J, leaving 15 bases between them. The DNA for the CDR3 is TGTGCCAGTAGAATCCAGGTGTCAGGCACTGAAGCTTTCTTT. Translating gives CASRIQVSGTEAFF.

This chain uses TRBV9 with TRBJ2-7; tentatively, D is TRBD1 or TRBD2 (5 bases each). V shed 3 bases and J shed 3 bases, with 16 bases lying between them. The CDR3 is 15 amino acids. Germline V CDR1 and CDR2: SGDLS, YYNGEE. Here the CDR3 DNA reads TGTGCCAGCAGCGCGGGGCAGCAATTCTTCTACGAGCAGTACTTC. This sequence encodes CASSAGQQFFYEQYF.

This clone was seen repeatedly, ten times or more. This sample includes further DNA sequences coding for the same CDR3. The CDR3 region has the DNA TGTGCCAGCAGCCAAGATCCGACTAGCGGGAGCTACGAGCAGTACTTC. As protein: CASSQDPTSGSYEQYF. This chain links TRBV4-2 with TRBJ2-7; 12 bases are a match to TRBD2. CDR3 length: 16 amino acids. Germline assignment: CDR1 LGHNA and CDR2 YNFKEQ. After removal of 0 bases from V and 3 bases from J, the junction contained 3 bases not matched to a gene.

The rearrangement joins TRBV7-6 to TRBJ1-1; D gene uncertain. Germline V gene data show CDR1 as SGHVS and CDR2 as FNYEAQ. CDR3 length equals 15 residues. V lost 1 base, J lost 3 bases, and 12 bases lay in between. CDR3 DNA: TGTGCCAGCAGCTTAGAACCTCATGAGGACACTGAAGCTTTCTTT. Amino acids: CASSLEPHEDTEAFF.

This clone has ten or more counts. V is TRBV10-3 and J is TRBJ2-1; D remains ambiguous. In germline, CDR1 is ENHRY, CDR2 SYGVKD. The CDR3 runs to 13 residues. Trimming removed 7 bases at V and 5 bases at J, with 12 bases between. CDR3 coding DNA: TGTGCCATCATGGGAAGAGGCAACAATGAGCAGTTCTTC. It is translated as CAIMGRGNNEQFF.

On this clone: At the DNA level, this CDR3 is encoded by other sequences in the same sample as well. The J gene is TRBJ1-4, the V gene TRBV7-9; D is undetermined. The CDR3 length is 14 residues. The V end lost 2 bases, the J end lost 0 bases, and 4 bases lay between the germline ends. The germline gives CDR1 SEHNR, CDR2 FQNEAQ (reference sequence). The DNA for the CDR3 is TGTGCCAGCAGCTTAAGAGCAACTAATGAAAAACTGTTTTTT. Translated: CASSLRATNEKLFF.

The genes are TRBV6-5 and TRBJ2-3, with TRBD1 as a possible D gene (5 bases). Trimming took 6 bases from V and 0 from J, leaving 10 bases between them. The CDR3 covers 14 residues. Germline V gene sequence: CDR1 MNHEY, CDR2 SVGAGI. The CDR3, as DNA: TGTGCCAGCAGGACAGCCTCTAGCACAGATACGCAGTATTTT. Its translation: CASRTASSTDTQYF.

This clone was counted many times. The gene calls are TRBV7-3 and TRBJ2-5; the match to TRBD2 covers 8 bases. The CDR3 extends over 14 amino acids. Germline V lookup: CDR1 SGHTA, CDR2 FQGTGA. With 5 bases clipped from V and 2 bases from J, the junction kept 4 bases outside the gene matches. The CDR3 coding sequence is TGTGCCAGCAGCCCAACTAGCGGACAAGAGACCCAGTACTTC. Translation: CASSPTSGQETQYF.

The chain has TRBV7-9 and TRBJ1-2, with a weak D call TRBD1 (5 bases). The CDR3 is 13 amino acids. Germline V gene lookup returns CDR1 SEHNR and CDR2 FQNEAQ (reference sequence). V lost 0 bases and J 7 bases, leaving 9 bases between the germline ends. The CDR3 sequence is CASSLALGVGYTF. In DNA, the CDR3 is TGTGCCAGCAGCTTAGCTTTAGGGGTTGGCTACACCTTC.